This TCR beta chain is drawn from a study of T cells in Graves' hyperthyroidism and ophthalmopathy. Uncontrolled infection, other autoimmune disease, pregnancy and lactation each barred patients from inclusion. Findings of the study overall: Most thyroid clonotypes expanded above 0.001 were also detected in blood. Classification by a 13 V-J model distinguished ophthalmopathy from stable hyperthyroidism.

Germline CDR1 and CDR2: SEHNR and FQNEAQ (reference sequence). Deletions cut 5 bases from V and 0 bases from J, with 17 bases between. This CDR3 has 16 amino acids. Of note for this clonotype: Its antigen is currently unknown.

TCR beta CDR3 sequences were amplified from RNA transcripts. The HTBI primer set drove a first-round RT-PCR of the TCR CDR3. TCRdb redid the calling of the multiplex PCR reads with MiXCR, one entry per CDR3 protein. The table records hundreds of thousands of distinct CDR3 sequences, about 45% of them present only once. The sequence derives from an adult man with Graves' disease, either hyperthyroidism or ophthalmopathy (not recorded which). The J gene is TRBJ2-7, the V gene TRBV7-9, with D possibly being TRBD1 or TRBD2 (5 bases each). Specimen: peripheral blood or thyroid tissue (not recorded which). The CDR3 protein is CASSHRDGRSSYEQYF. CDR3 nucleotide sequence: TGTGCCAGCAGCCACCGGGACGGCAGAAGCTCCTACGAGCAGTACTTC. Combining the CDR3 with reference TRBV7-9 and TRBJ2-7 gives the whole variable domain DTGVSQNPRHKITKRGQNVTFRCDPISEHNRLYWYRQTLGQGPEFLTYFQNEAQLEKSRLLSDRFSAERPKGSFSTLEIQRTEQGDSAMYLCASSHRDGRSSYEQYFGPGTRLTVT.